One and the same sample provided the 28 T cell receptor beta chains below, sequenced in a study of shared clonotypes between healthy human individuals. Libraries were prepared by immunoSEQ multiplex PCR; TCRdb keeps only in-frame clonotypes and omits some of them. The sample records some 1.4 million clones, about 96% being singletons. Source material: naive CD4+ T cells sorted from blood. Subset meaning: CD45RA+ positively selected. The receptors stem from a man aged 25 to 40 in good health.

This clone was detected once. The CDR3 spells CASSALAGLGTDTQYF. CDR3 coding DNA: TGTGCCAGCAGCGCACTAGCGGGCCTCGGCACAGATACGCAGTATTTT. This chain links TRBV9 with TRBJ2-3; 9 bases align to TRBD2. This CDR3 is built from 16 residues. CDR1 and CDR2 from the germline V gene are SGDLS and YYNGEE. Unmatched junction bases numbered 6, after V lost 3 bases and J lost 1 base.

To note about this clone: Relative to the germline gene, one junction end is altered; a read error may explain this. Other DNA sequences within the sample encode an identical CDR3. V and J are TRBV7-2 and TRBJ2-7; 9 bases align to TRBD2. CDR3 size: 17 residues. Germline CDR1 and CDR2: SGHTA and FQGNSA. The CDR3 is CASSLSSGGREGIEQYF. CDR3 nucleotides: TGTGCTAGCAGCTTAAGTTCTGGCGGGAGGGAAGGTATCGAGCAGTACTTC.

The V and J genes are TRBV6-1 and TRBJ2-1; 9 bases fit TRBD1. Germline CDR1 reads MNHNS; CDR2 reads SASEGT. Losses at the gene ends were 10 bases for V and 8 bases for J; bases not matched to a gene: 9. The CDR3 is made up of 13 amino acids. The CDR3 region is CAIDRGAMYEQFF. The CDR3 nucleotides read TGTGCCATTGACAGGGGGGCTATGTATGAGCAGTTCTTC.

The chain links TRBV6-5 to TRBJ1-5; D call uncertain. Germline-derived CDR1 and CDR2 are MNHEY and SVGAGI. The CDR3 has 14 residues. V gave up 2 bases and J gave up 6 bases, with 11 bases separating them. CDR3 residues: CASSYVSGGQPQHF. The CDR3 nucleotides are TGTGCCAGCAGTTACGTTTCCGGTGGTCAGCCCCAGCATTTT.

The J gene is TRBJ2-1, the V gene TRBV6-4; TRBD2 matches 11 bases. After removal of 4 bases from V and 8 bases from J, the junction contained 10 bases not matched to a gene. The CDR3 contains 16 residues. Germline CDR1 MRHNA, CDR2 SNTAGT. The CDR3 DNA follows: TGTGCCAGCAGTGTTTTAGCGGGAGGGCCGTCACATGAGCAGTTCTTC. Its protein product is CASSVLAGGPSHEQFF.

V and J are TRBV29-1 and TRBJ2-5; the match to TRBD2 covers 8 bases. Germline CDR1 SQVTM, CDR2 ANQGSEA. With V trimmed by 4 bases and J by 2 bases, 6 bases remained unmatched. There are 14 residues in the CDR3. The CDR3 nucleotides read TGCAGCGTTGCGCGTGCGGGAGGTCAAGAGACCCAGTACTTC. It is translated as CSVARAGGQETQYF.

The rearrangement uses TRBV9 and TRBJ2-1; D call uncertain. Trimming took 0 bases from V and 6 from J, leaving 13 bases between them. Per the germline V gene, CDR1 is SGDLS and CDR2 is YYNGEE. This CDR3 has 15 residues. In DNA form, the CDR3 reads TGTGCCAGCAGCGTAGACGGCCCTGGTGTCAATGAGCAGTTCTTC. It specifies CASSVDGPGVNEQFF.

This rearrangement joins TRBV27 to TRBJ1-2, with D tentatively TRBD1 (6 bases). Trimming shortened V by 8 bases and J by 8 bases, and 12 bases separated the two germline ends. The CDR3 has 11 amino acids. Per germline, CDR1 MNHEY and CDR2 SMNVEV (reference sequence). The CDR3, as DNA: TGTGCCAGCGGAATAGGGGGGGGCTACACCTTC. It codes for CASGIGGGYTF.

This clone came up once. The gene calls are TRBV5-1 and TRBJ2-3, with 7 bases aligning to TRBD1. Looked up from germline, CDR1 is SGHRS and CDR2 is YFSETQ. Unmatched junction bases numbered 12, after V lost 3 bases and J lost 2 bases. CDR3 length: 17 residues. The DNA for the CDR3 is TGCGCCAGCAGCTCTTTTTCTACAGGGGTTGCCACAGATACGCAGTATTTT. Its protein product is CASSSFSTGVATDTQYF.

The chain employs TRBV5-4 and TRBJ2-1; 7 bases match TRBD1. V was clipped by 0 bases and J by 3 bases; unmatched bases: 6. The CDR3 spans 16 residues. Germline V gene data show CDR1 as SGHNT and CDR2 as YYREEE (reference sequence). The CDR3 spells CASSLAQGVIYNEQFF. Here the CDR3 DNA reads TGTGCCAGCAGCTTGGCTCAGGGGGTTATCTACAATGAGCAGTTCTTC.

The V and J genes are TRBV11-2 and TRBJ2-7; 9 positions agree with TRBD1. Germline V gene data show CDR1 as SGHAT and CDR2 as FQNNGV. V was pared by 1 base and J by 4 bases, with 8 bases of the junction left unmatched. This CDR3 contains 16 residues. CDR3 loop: CASSLVVLDRGYEQYF. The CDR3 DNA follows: TGTGCCAGCAGCTTAGTTGTGTTGGACAGGGGATACGAGCAGTACTTC.

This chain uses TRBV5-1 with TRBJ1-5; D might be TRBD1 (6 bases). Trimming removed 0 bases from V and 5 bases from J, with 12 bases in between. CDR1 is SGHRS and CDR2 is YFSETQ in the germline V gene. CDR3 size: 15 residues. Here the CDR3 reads CASSLVGGPHQPQHF. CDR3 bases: TGCGCCAGCAGCTTGGTAGGGGGGCCGCATCAGCCCCAGCATTTT.

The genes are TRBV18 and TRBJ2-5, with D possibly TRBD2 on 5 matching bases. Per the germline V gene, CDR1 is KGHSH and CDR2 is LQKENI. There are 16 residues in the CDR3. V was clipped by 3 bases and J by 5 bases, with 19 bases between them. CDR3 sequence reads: CASSPISRRARETQYF. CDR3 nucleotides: TGTGCCAGCTCACCTATCTCGAGGCGGGCCCGGGAGACCCAGTACTTC.

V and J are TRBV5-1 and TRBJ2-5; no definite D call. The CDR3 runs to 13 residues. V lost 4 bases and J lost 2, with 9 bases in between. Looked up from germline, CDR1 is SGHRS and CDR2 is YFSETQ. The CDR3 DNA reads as TGCGCCAGCAGCATAGGACCGCAAGAGACCCAGTACTTC. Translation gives CASSIGPQETQYF.

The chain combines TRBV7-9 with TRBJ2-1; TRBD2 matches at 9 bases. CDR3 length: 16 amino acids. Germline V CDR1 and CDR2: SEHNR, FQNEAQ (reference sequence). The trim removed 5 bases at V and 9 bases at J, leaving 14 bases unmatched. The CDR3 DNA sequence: TGTGCCAGCAGCCCCCCCGGAGCGGGAGGTTTCACTGAGCAGTTCTTC. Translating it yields CASSPPGAGGFTEQFF. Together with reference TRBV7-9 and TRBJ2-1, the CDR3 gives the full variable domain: DTGVSQNPRHKITKRGQNVTFRCDPISEHNRLYWYRQTLGQGPEFLTYFQNEAQLEKSRLLSDRFSAERPKGSFSTLEIQRTEQGDSAMYLCASSPPGAGGFTEQFFGPGTRLTVL.

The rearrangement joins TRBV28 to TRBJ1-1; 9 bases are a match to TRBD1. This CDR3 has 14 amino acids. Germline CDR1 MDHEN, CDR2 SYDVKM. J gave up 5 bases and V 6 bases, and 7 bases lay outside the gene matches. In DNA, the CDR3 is TGTGCCAGCAGCCCGGGACAGGGATGGACTGAAGCTTTCTTT. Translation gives CASSPGQGWTEAFF. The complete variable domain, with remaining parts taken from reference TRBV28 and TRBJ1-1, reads DVKVTQSSRYLVKRTGEKVFLECVQDMDHENMFWYRQDPGLGLRLIYFSYDVKMKEKGDIPEGYSVSREKKERFSLILESASTNQTSMYLCASSPGQGWTEAFFGQGTRLTVV.

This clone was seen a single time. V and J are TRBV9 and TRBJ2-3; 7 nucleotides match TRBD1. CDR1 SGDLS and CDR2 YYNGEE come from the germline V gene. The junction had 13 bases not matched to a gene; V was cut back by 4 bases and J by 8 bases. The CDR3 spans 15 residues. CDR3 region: CASSPRQGVVATQYF. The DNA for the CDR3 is TGTGCCAGCAGCCCCAGACAGGGTGTCGTGGCTACGCAGTATTTT.

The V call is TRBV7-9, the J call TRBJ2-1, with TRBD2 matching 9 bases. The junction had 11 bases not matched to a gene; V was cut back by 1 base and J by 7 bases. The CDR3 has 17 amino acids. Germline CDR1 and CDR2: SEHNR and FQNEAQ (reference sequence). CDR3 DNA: TGTGCCAGCAGCTTAGGGTCCCTAGCGGGATTCTTTAATGAGCAGTTCTTC. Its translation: CASSLGSLAGFFNEQFF.

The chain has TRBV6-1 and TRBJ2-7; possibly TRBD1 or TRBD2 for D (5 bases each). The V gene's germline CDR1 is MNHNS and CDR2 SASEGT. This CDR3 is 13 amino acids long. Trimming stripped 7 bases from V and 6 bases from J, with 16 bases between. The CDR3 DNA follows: TGTGCCAGCACCCACCCAGGGAGTAGCGAGCAGTACTTC. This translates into CASTHPGSSEQYF.

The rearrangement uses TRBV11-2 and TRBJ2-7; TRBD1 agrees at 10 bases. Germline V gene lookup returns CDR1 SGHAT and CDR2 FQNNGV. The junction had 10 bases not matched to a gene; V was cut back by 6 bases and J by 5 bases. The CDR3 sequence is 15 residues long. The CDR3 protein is CASRKPGTGENEQYF. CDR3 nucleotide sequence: TGTGCCAGCAGAAAACCCGGGACAGGGGAAAACGAGCAGTACTTC.

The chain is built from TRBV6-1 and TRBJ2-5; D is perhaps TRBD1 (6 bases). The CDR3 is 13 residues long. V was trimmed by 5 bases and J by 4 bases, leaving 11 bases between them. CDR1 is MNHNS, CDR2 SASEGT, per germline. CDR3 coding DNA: TGTGCCAGCAGTACAGGGTTCGGAGAGACCCAGTACTTC. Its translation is CASSTGFGETQYF.

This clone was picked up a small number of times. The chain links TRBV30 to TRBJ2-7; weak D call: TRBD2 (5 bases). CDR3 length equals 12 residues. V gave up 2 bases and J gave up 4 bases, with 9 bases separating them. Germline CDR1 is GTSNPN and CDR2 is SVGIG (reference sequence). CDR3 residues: CAWSKRGYEQYF. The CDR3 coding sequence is TGTGCCTGGAGTAAACGGGGATACGAGCAGTACTTC. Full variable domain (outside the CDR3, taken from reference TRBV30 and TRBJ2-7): SQTIHQWPATLVQPVGSPLSLECTVEGTSNPNLYWYRQAAGRGLQLLFYSVGIGQISSEVPQNLSASRPQDRQFILSSKKLLLSDSGFYLCAWSKRGYEQYFGPGTRLTVT.

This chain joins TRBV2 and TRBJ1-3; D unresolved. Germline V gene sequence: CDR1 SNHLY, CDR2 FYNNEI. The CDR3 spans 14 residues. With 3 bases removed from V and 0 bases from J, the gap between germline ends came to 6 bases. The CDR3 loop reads CASSDTYSGNTIYF. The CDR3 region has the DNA TGTGCCAGCAGTGACACTTACTCTGGAAACACCATATATTTT.

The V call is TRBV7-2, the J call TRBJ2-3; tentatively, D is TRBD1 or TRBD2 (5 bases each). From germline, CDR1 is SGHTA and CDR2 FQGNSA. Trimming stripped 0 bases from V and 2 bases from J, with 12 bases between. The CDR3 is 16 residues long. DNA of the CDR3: TGTGCCAGCAGCTTAGCCCGGGACCGATACACAGATACGCAGTATTTT. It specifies CASSLARDRYTDTQYF. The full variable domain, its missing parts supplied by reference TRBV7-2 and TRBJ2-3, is GAGVSQSPSNKVTEKGKDVELRCDPISGHTALYWYRQSLGQGLEFLIYFQGNSAPDKSGLPSDRFSAERTGGSVSTLTIQRTQQEDSAVYLCASSLARDRYTDTQYFGPGTRLTVL.

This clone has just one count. The CDR3 nucleotides are TGTGCCAGTAGTATAGCTGCTCCCGGGACAGGGGGCTATGAGCAGTTCTTC. This sequence encodes CASSIAAPGTGGYEQFF. The chain carries TRBV19 and TRBJ2-1; 12 bases line up with TRBD1. Per germline, CDR1 LNHDA and CDR2 SQIVND (reference sequence). CDR3 length equals 17 residues. V shed 1 base and J 8 bases; nucleotides not matched to a gene: 9.

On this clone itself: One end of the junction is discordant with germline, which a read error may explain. The CDR3 here is CASSWASPPVDF. Here the CDR3 DNA reads TGCGCCAGCAGCTGGGCGTCCCCCCCGGTGGACTTC. V is TRBV5-1 and J is TRBJ2-5, with no clear D. This CDR3 comprises 12 residues. CDR1 and CDR2 from the germline V gene are SGHRS and YFSETQ.

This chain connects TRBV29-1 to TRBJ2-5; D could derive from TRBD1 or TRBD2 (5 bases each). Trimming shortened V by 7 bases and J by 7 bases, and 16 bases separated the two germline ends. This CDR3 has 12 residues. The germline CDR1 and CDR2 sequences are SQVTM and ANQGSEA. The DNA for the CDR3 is TGCAGCGGAGCTACCGGGGCAGGGACCCAGTACTTC. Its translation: CSGATGAGTQYF.

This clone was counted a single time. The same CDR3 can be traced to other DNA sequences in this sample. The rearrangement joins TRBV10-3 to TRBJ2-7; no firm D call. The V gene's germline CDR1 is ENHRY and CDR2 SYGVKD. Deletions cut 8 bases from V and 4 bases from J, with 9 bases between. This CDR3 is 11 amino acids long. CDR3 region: CAISAAYEQYF. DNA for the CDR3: TGTGCCATCTCCGCGGCTTACGAGCAGTACTTC.